Listed below are T cell receptor beta chains from one sample, sequenced in a study of Graves' ophthalmopathy and Graves' hyperthyroidism. TCRdb independently ran MiXCR on the multiplex PCR reads; one entry per CDR3 protein. The sample contains 200,000 to 250,000 distinct CDR3 sequences, approximately 42% of which appear only once. Sample: peripheral blood. The receptors here all came from an adult man with Graves' ophthalmopathy. Each CDR3 is given with its conserved first and last residue. The order of the fields is V gene, D gene, clone size, J gene, CDR3 DNA, CDR3 protein. D genes are given only for firm matches. Rows give clone size only sometimes, using once, few, many, or a class for an expanded clone.

>TRBV7-3|.|.|TRBJ2-2
TGTGCCAGCAGCTTAACAGGGGTGGAGGAGCTGTTTTTT
CASSLTGVEELFF
>TRBV5-4|.|.|TRBJ1-2
TGCGCCAGCAGCCAAGAGGGGCAGGGTGCTGGCTACACCTTC
CASSQEGQGAGYTF
>TRBV9|.|.|TRBJ1-3
TGTGCCAGCAGCGTAGAGGGCAGTGTCCGAAACGCCATATATTTT
CASSVEGSVRNAIYF
>TRBV9|.|.|TRBJ2-3
TGTGCCAGCAGCGAGCCCGACGGGGTAGGGGAAGATACGCAGTATTTT
CASSEPDGVGEDTQYF
>TRBV20-1|TRBD2|.|TRBJ2-2
TGCAGTGCTAGGGATCCTTGGCGGGGGGGCACCGGGGAGCTGTTTTTT
CSARDPWRGGTGELFF
>TRBV12-3/TRBV12-4|.|.|TRBJ2-5
TGTGCCAGCAATCCGGGACACCCCCAAGAGGCCCAGTACTTC
CASNPGHPQEAQYF
>TRBV7-3|TRBD1|few|TRBJ2-2
TGTGCCAGCAGCCCTTATGTAGGGGGCATGTCCGGGGAGCTGTTTTTT
CASSPYVGGMSGELFF
>TRBV12-3/TRBV12-4|TRBD1|few|TRBJ1-2
TGTGCCAGCAGTTCCGTCGACAGGGGCTATGGCTACACCTTC
CASSSVDRGYGYTF
>TRBV7-9|TRBD1|.|TRBJ1-3
TGTGCCAGCAGCTTAAATACAGGGGGTGGAAACACCATATATTTT
CASSLNTGGGNTIYF
>TRBV4-1|TRBD1|few|TRBJ1-6
TGCGCCAGCAGCCGAGCTCAGGGACAGCAAAATTCACCCCTCCACTTT
CASSRAQGQQNSPLHF
>TRBV29-1|.|few|TRBJ2-2
TGCAGCGTTGAAGCAGGGAACACGAACACCGGGGAGCTGTTTTTT
CSVEAGNTNTGELFF
>TRBV7-2|.|.|TRBJ2-7
TGTGCCAGCAGCCGGGGGACGTACTCATCCTACGAGCAGTACTTC
CASSRGTYSSYEQYF